Listed below are T cell receptor beta chains from one sample, sequenced in a study of Ad26.COV2.S vaccination and SARS-CoV-2 variants. The protocol was immunoSEQ multiplex PCR, while the TCRdb copy is restricted to in-frame clones and leaves out a portion. The sample records approximately 300,000 clones, roughly 80% being singletons. Source: peripheral blood, taken in a trial of Ad26.COV2.S vaccine versus placebo. All receptors come from a person aged 18 to 65 who received the Ad26.COV2.S COVID-19 vaccine or a placebo. Each CDR3 is given with its conserved first and last residue. Each record gives: D gene, J gene, V gene, clone size, CDR3 DNA, CDR3 protein. The D gene is left open where the match is weak. Size tells how often a clone was seen (once, few, many) or the class of an expanded clone, and some rows leave it out.

D gene: .
J gene: TRBJ1-1
V gene: TRBV18
clone size: few
CDR3 DNA: TGTGCCAGCTCACTAAAGGACAGCACTGAAGCTTTCTTT
CDR3 protein: CASSLKDSTEAFF

D gene: .
J gene: TRBJ1-6
V gene: TRBV2
clone size: few
CDR3 DNA: TGTGCCAGCAGTGTGGATAGGTCCCCCCTCCACTTT
CDR3 protein: CASSVDRSPLHF

D gene: .
J gene: TRBJ1-4
V gene: TRBV28
clone size: once
CDR3 DNA: TGTGCCAGCAGGGCTTGGATCACGAATGAAAAACTGTTTTTT
CDR3 protein: CASRAWITNEKLFF

D gene: .
J gene: TRBJ1-1
V gene: TRBV5-5
clone size: .
CDR3 DNA: TGTGCCAGCAGCTTGTACGGGGGAGGAACAACTGAAGCTTTCTTT
CDR3 protein: CASSLYGGGTTEAFF

D gene: .
J gene: TRBJ1-1
V gene: TRBV5-6
clone size: .
CDR3 DNA: TGTGCCAGCAGCTTGCAGGGGCGCGAAGCTTTCTTT
CDR3 protein: CASSLQGREAFF

D gene: .
J gene: TRBJ1-6
V gene: TRBV2
clone size: .
CDR3 DNA: TGTGCCAGCAGGGTACAGTTGGAGGTGGCCCTCCACTTT
CDR3 protein: CASRVQLEVALHF

D gene: .
J gene: TRBJ2-2
V gene: TRBV5-4
clone size: .
CDR3 DNA: TGTGCCAGCAGCCCCAGAGGGGGGCGCAACACCGGGGAGCTGTTTTTT
CDR3 protein: CASSPRGGRNTGELFF

D gene: .
J gene: TRBJ1-6
V gene: TRBV29-1
clone size: .
CDR3 DNA: TGCAGCGTACAAACCCAGGACCCACAGGCACCCCTCCACTTT
CDR3 protein: CSVQTQDPQAPLHF

D gene: .
J gene: TRBJ2-1
V gene: TRBV20-1
clone size: .
CDR3 DNA: TGCAGTGCTAGTCAGGGTTACTACAATGAGCAGTTCTTC
CDR3 protein: CSASQGYYNEQFF

D gene: .
J gene: TRBJ2-5
V gene: TRBV7-9
clone size: .
CDR3 DNA: TGTGCCAGCAGTCCTCAGGGGCAAGAGACCCAGTACTTC
CDR3 protein: CASSPQGQETQYF

D gene: TRBD2
J gene: TRBJ2-3
V gene: TRBV5-4
clone size: few
CDR3 DNA: TGTGCCAGCCGTGCGGGGGGCCAATCGGATACGCAGTATTTT
CDR3 protein: CASRAGGQSDTQYF

D gene: TRBD1
J gene: TRBJ1-6
V gene: TRBV5-4
clone size: .
CDR3 DNA: TGTGCCAGCAGCCCTACGGACAGGGGATCTTCACCCCTCCACTTT
CDR3 protein: CASSPTDRGSSPLHF

D gene: .
J gene: TRBJ1-1
V gene: TRBV4-2
clone size: once
CDR3 DNA: TGTGCCAGCAGCCAAGATAACGGCATGAACACTGAAGCTTTCTTT
CDR3 protein: CASSQDNGMNTEAFF

D gene: TRBD1
J gene: TRBJ2-1
V gene: TRBV5-1
clone size: .
CDR3 DNA: TGCGCCAGCAGCTTTAAACAGGGGAGCGGTGAGCAGTTCTTC
CDR3 protein: CASSFKQGSGEQFF

D gene: TRBD2
J gene: TRBJ2-3
V gene: TRBV30
clone size: .
CDR3 DNA: TGTGCCTGGAGTGGGGCCCCGGGGGGTACAGATACGCAGTATTTT
CDR3 protein: CAWSGAPGGTDTQYF

D gene: TRBD2
J gene: TRBJ2-3
V gene: TRBV5-1
clone size: .
CDR3 DNA: TGCGCCAGCAGCCCCCAGACTAGCGGGGGTGGAGATACGCAGTATTTT
CDR3 protein: CASSPQTSGGGDTQYF

D gene: .
J gene: TRBJ2-7
V gene: TRBV6-5
clone size: .
CDR3 DNA: TGTGCCAGCAGTTACAGGCTAGGTTCCCACTACGAGCAGTACTTC
CDR3 protein: CASSYRLGSHYEQYF

D gene: .
J gene: TRBJ2-7
V gene: TRBV5-1
clone size: .
CDR3 DNA: TGCGCCAGCAGCTTGGGCCTGAAAGAGCAGTACTTC
CDR3 protein: CASSLGLKEQYF

D gene: .
J gene: TRBJ1-6
V gene: TRBV28
clone size: .
CDR3 DNA: TGTGCCAGCAGTTCCCCAGGGGAGTCGTATAATTCACCCCTCCACTTT
CDR3 protein: CASSSPGESYNSPLHF

D gene: .
J gene: TRBJ1-4
V gene: TRBV13
clone size: .
CDR3 DNA: TGTGCCAGCAGCCGGGGACTTACTAATGAAAAACTGTTTTTT
CDR3 protein: CASSRGLTNEKLFF

D gene: .
J gene: TRBJ1-5
V gene: TRBV19
clone size: .
CDR3 DNA: TGTGCCAGTAGCAGAAGTCGGGACCCCAATCAGCCCCAGCATTTT
CDR3 protein: CASSRSRDPNQPQHF

D gene: TRBD1
J gene: TRBJ2-7
V gene: TRBV19
clone size: .
CDR3 DNA: TGTGCCAGTAGTATGGGACAGGGGAGCTCCTACGAGCAGTACTTC
CDR3 protein: CASSMGQGSSYEQYF

D gene: .
J gene: TRBJ1-2
V gene: TRBV19
clone size: .
CDR3 DNA: TGTGCCAGTAGTCTAAGGACAGAACTGACATTTAACTATGGCTACACCTTC
CDR3 protein: CASSLRTELTFNYGYTF

D gene: TRBD1
J gene: TRBJ1-2
V gene: TRBV28
clone size: .
CDR3 DNA: TGTGCCAGCAGGACAGGGGACTATGGCTACACCTTC
CDR3 protein: CASRTGDYGYTF

D gene: TRBD1
J gene: TRBJ1-5
V gene: TRBV28
clone size: .
CDR3 DNA: TGTGCCAGCAGTCCTTACAGGGGGTTACAGCCCCAGCATTTT
CDR3 protein: CASSPYRGLQPQHF

D gene: .
J gene: TRBJ2-7
V gene: TRBV19
clone size: .
CDR3 DNA: TGTGCCAGTAGTATAGATGGCAGTGGGGTCTACGAGCAGTACTTC
CDR3 protein: CASSIDGSGVYEQYF

D gene: TRBD1
J gene: TRBJ2-4
V gene: TRBV4-1
clone size: .
CDR3 DNA: TGCGCCAGCAGCCAGGGACAGGCGGAGGACATTCAGTACTTC
CDR3 protein: CASSQGQAEDIQYF

D gene: .
J gene: TRBJ2-5
V gene: TRBV11-3
clone size: .
CDR3 DNA: TGTGCCAGCAGCTTAGATAGGGGCAGGAAGGAGACCCAGTACTTC
CDR3 protein: CASSLDRGRKETQYF

D gene: .
J gene: TRBJ2-1
V gene: TRBV28
clone size: .
CDR3 DNA: TGTGCCAGCAGTTTAGTACTAGCAGGGATCAATGAGCAGTTCTTC
CDR3 protein: CASSLVLAGINEQFF

D gene: .
J gene: TRBJ1-1
V gene: TRBV3-1/TRBV3-2
clone size: once
CDR3 DNA: TGTGCCAGCAGCCAAGAAGGAGTCAGGCTGAACACTGAAGCTTTCTTT
CDR3 protein: CASSQEGVRLNTEAFF

D gene: .
J gene: TRBJ2-4
V gene: TRBV3-1/TRBV3-2
clone size: .
CDR3 DNA: TGTGCCAGCAGCCCCGACGGGTTAGCCAAAAACATTCAGTACTTC
CDR3 protein: CASSPDGLAKNIQYF

D gene: .
J gene: TRBJ1-3
V gene: TRBV30
clone size: .
CDR3 DNA: TGTGCCTGGAGGCCCGGGCAGGGCATAGGAAACACCATATATTTT
CDR3 protein: CAWRPGQGIGNTIYF

D gene: .
J gene: TRBJ2-7
V gene: TRBV11-2
clone size: .
CDR3 DNA: TGTGCCAGCAGCTTAGAGGAGGGGGGCCTATTTTCCTACGAGCAGTACTTC
CDR3 protein: CASSLEEGGLFSYEQYF

D gene: .
J gene: TRBJ1-1
V gene: TRBV5-1
clone size: .
CDR3 DNA: TGCGCCAGCAGCTTGGGGTGGGTTCTGGGCACTGAAGCTTTCTTT
CDR3 protein: CASSLGWVLGTEAFF

D gene: .
J gene: TRBJ1-2
V gene: TRBV6-2/TRBV6-3
clone size: once
CDR3 DNA: TGTGCCAGCCGCCTAGGCCCGGGCTATGGCTACACCTTC
CDR3 protein: CASRLGPGYGYTF

D gene: TRBD1
J gene: TRBJ1-2
V gene: TRBV28
clone size: .
CDR3 DNA: TGTGCCAGCATCGGACAGGGGAGCTATGGCTACACCTTC
CDR3 protein: CASIGQGSYGYTF

D gene: .
J gene: TRBJ2-5
V gene: TRBV7-2
clone size: .
CDR3 DNA: TGTGCCAGCAGCTCCTCGGGGACCCAGTACTTC
CDR3 protein: CASSSSGTQYF

D gene: .
J gene: TRBJ2-2
V gene: TRBV19
clone size: .
CDR3 DNA: TGTGCCAGCATACCGGGTCTCACCGGGGAGCTGTTTTTT
CDR3 protein: CASIPGLTGELFF

D gene: TRBD2
J gene: TRBJ2-2
V gene: TRBV24-1
clone size: .
CDR3 DNA: TGTGCCACCAGTTCCCGGACTAGCGGGGGTACGAACACCGGGGAGCTGTTTTTT
CDR3 protein: CATSSRTSGGTNTGELFF

D gene: TRBD2
J gene: TRBJ2-5
V gene: TRBV11-3
clone size: .
CDR3 DNA: TGTGCCAGCAGCCCCTCCGGGACTAGCGGGGGTAAGACCCAGTACTTC
CDR3 protein: CASSPSGTSGGKTQYF

D gene: .
J gene: TRBJ2-3
V gene: TRBV15
clone size: .
CDR3 DNA: TGTGCCACCAGCAGACCCGGACAGCGGATACCTTCAGATACGCAGTATTTT
CDR3 protein: CATSRPGQRIPSDTQYF

D gene: .
J gene: TRBJ1-6
V gene: TRBV5-6
clone size: once
CDR3 DNA: TGTGCCAGCAGGAGCTCCTATAATTCACCCCTCCACTTT
CDR3 protein: CASRSSYNSPLHF

D gene: .
J gene: TRBJ1-6
V gene: TRBV7-8
clone size: .
CDR3 DNA: TGTGCCAGCAGCTTAGTTAGGACCCCCAATTCACCCCTCCACTTT
CDR3 protein: CASSLVRTPNSPLHF

D gene: .
J gene: TRBJ2-3
V gene: TRBV3-1/TRBV3-2
clone size: .
CDR3 DNA: TGTGCCAGCAGCCAAGACTCTGGGGGGGCCCGGGCAGATACGCAGTATTTT
CDR3 protein: CASSQDSGGARADTQYF

D gene: .
J gene: TRBJ2-5
V gene: TRBV9
clone size: once
CDR3 DNA: TGTGCCAGCAGCGTAGGGGGATCCGGGACCCAGTACTTC
CDR3 protein: CASSVGGSGTQYF

D gene: TRBD2
J gene: TRBJ2-3
V gene: TRBV4-1
clone size: .
CDR3 DNA: TGCGCCAGCAGCCGACTAGCGTTCGGCACAGATACGCAGTATTTT
CDR3 protein: CASSRLAFGTDTQYF

D gene: .
J gene: TRBJ2-7
V gene: TRBV27
clone size: .
CDR3 DNA: TGTGCCAGCAGTTTAAACCGCTACTCCTACGAGCAGTACTTC
CDR3 protein: CASSLNRYSYEQYF

D gene: .
J gene: TRBJ2-2
V gene: TRBV15
clone size: .
CDR3 DNA: TGTGCCACCAGCAGAGATCGCGCAGGTCGTGGTGTTGTGGGCGGGGAGCTGTTTTTT
CDR3 protein: CATSRDRAGRGVVGGELFF

D gene: .
J gene: TRBJ1-3
V gene: TRBV7-9
clone size: .
CDR3 DNA: TGTGCCAGCAGCCGGCAAGGAACGAACACCATATATTTT
CDR3 protein: CASSRQGTNTIYF

D gene: TRBD2
J gene: TRBJ2-3
V gene: TRBV29-1
clone size: .
CDR3 DNA: TGCAGCGTTGCTCTAGCGGGGGGAACAGATACGCAGTATTTT
CDR3 protein: CSVALAGGTDTQYF

D gene: .
J gene: TRBJ1-1
V gene: TRBV5-6
clone size: .
CDR3 DNA: TGTGCCAGCACACAGGCGGTTAACACTGAAGCTTTCTTT
CDR3 protein: CASTQAVNTEAFF

D gene: TRBD2
J gene: TRBJ2-7
V gene: TRBV3-1/TRBV3-2
clone size: .
CDR3 DNA: TGTGCCAGCAGCCCCCTCGACCCTTGGGAGGGGAGCGGGGGCATCTACGAGCAGTACTTC
CDR3 protein: CASSPLDPWEGSGGIYEQYF

D gene: .
J gene: TRBJ1-1
V gene: TRBV4-1
clone size: .
CDR3 DNA: TGCGCCAGCAGCCAGCCTAATCGGGAAGCTTTCTTT
CDR3 protein: CASSQPNREAFF

D gene: .
J gene: TRBJ1-1
V gene: TRBV13
clone size: .
CDR3 DNA: TGTGCCAGCAGCTCCTATTCCCGGGACCTCATGAACACTGAAGCTTTCTTT
CDR3 protein: CASSSYSRDLMNTEAFF